This T cell receptor beta chain was obtained from a study of blood T cell repertoires in COVID-19. Across the whole study: COVID-19 samples collected from the United States, Italy and Spain covered acute and convalescent phases. Nucleic acid was either cDNA or gDNA, and it came from T cells, B-cell-depleted T cells, or PBMCs.

As processed by the authors: Using reference gene primer amplification, nucleated cell counts were estimated. Sequencing used immunoSEQ multiplex PCR; TCRdb keeps in-frame clones, though not all of them. V, J and clone size are taken as reported in that table, and D and trimming were inferred from the DNA itself. The sample records some 330,000 clones, just under 90% being singletons. The CDR3 sequence is 15 residues long. After removal of 2 bases from V and 2 bases from J, the junction contained 5 bases not matched to a gene. Germline assignment: CDR1 LGHNA and CDR2 YNFKEQ. The chain recombines TRBV4-2 with TRBJ2-7, with 8 bases identical to TRBD1. Material for sequencing was peripheral blood. The receptor was derived from a woman in her twenties or thirties with COVID-19, enrolled during active disease. The CDR3 DNA reads TGTGCCAGCAGCCAAACAGGGGGTGGGCCCTACGAGCAGTACTTC. Its translation is CASSQTGGGPYEQYF.